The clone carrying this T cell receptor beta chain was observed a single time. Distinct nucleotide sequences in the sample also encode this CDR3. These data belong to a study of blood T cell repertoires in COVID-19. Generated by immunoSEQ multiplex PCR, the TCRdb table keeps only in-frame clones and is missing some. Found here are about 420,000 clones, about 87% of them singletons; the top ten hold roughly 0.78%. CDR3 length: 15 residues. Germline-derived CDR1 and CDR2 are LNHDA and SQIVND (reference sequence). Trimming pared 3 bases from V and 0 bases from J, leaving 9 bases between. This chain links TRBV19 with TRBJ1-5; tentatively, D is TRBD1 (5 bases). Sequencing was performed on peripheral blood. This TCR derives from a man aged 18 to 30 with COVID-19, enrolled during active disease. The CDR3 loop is CASSIRQGSNQPQHF. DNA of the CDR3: TGTGCCAGTAGTATTCGGCAGGGTAGCAATCAGCCCCAGCATTTT.